What follows are 15 T cell receptor beta chains derived from one specimen sequenced in a study of human T cells and chemical hapten exposure. TCRdb fed the RACE reads into MiXCR, producing one record per CDR3 protein. Of about 89,000 distinct CDR3 sequences in the sample, approximately 10% are singletons; the top ten hold 2.5% to 4%. Time point here: pre-sensitization, week 0. The treatment was: therapeutic diphenylcyclopropenone sensitization with weekly scalp DPC. Sequencing was performed on whole blood, taken in connection with sensitization to the hapten diphenylcyclopropenone (DPC). The origin of the receptors is an older woman with alopecia areata. Some clones in this sample may be carry-over from other donors' samples.

V gene TRBV2 combines with J gene TRBJ2-1; D uncertain. The CDR3 contains 15 residues. Trimming took off 2 bases at V and 5 bases at J, with 13 bases between the two ends. Germline CDR1 and CDR2: SNHLY and FYNNEI. This CDR3 is CASSERAVTDNEQFF. DNA for the CDR3: TGTGCCAGCAGTGAAAGGGCAGTTACCGACAATGAGCAGTTCTTC.

This clonotype has ten or more counts. V is TRBV2 and J is TRBJ2-7; 10 nucleotides agree with TRBD2. The CDR3 covers 14 residues. The J segment lost 2 bases and the V segment lost 7 bases, leaving 5 bases of the junction unmatched. The germline gives CDR1 SNHLY, CDR2 FYNNEI. The CDR3 sequence: CASMGLAPTYEQYF. The CDR3 region has the DNA TGTGCCAGCATGGGACTAGCGCCAACCTACGAGCAGTACTTC. Based on the CDR3 plus reference TRBV2 and TRBJ2-7, the full variable domain is EPEVTQTPSHQVTQMGQEVILRCVPISNHLYFYWYRQILGQKVEFLVSFYNNEISEKSEIFDDQFSVERPDGSNFTLKIRSTKLEDSAMYFCASMGLAPTYEQYFGPGTRLTVT.

This clonotype was found a few times. The chain employs TRBV27 and TRBJ2-6; 10 bases map to TRBD1. The length of the CDR3 is 20 residues. Per the germline V gene, CDR1 is MNHEY and CDR2 is SMNVEV (reference sequence). Unmatched junction bases numbered 14, after V lost 5 bases and J lost 1 base. CDR3 sequence (DNA): TGTGCCAGCAGTCCCACCGCCGGGACAGGGGCCTTATCTGGGGCCAACGTCCTGACTTTC. Residues: CASSPTAGTGALSGANVLTF.

This clonotype showed up just a few times. At one end, the junction sequence differs from germline, possibly due to a read error. The chain has TRBV7-3 and TRBJ2-2; TRBD1 or TRBD2 may be the D gene (5 bases each). The CDR3 runs 14 residues. Per germline, CDR1 SGHTA and CDR2 FQGTGA. CDR3 sequence reads: CASSLMGESGERFF. The CDR3 nucleotides are TGTGCCAGCAGCTTAATGGGGGAATCCGGGGAGCGGTTTTTT.

This clonotype showed up many times. The chain has TRBV18 and TRBJ2-3; D remains ambiguous. Germline V gene sequence: CDR1 KGHSH, CDR2 LQKENI. This CDR3 spans 13 amino acids. The ends were cut back, 0 bases at V and 3 bases at J, with 4 bases in the middle. Here the CDR3 reads CASSPPATDTQYF. The DNA of the CDR3 is TGTGCCAGCTCACCACCGGCTACAGATACGCAGTATTTT.

This clonotype was seen repeatedly, ten times or more. An end of the junction differs from the germline gene, which may be a read error. This sequence joins TRBV7-7 and TRBJ2-2; 8 bases agree with TRBD1. CDR1 and CDR2 (germline): SSHAT, FNYEAQ (reference sequence). This CDR3 is 14 amino acids long. In nucleotides, the CDR3 is TGTGCTAGCAGCAAGACAGGGGCCACCGGGGAGCTGTTTTTT. It is translated as CASSKTGATGELFF.

This clonotype was observed many times. The chain uses TRBV6-2 or TRBV6-3 and TRBJ2-1, with D maybe TRBD1 (6 bases). There are 17 residues in the CDR3. From germline, CDR1 is MNHEY and CDR2 SVGEGT. V was shortened by 4 bases and J by 3 bases, with 19 bases between the two germline ends. This chain's CDR3 is CASSSITGFPLYNEQFF. The CDR3 DNA is TGTGCCAGCAGTTCGATAACAGGGTTTCCCCTCTACAATGAGCAGTTCTTC.

Notes on this clonotype: At one end the junction does not follow the germline gene, possibly because of a read error. The gene calls are TRBV29-1 and TRBJ2-7; D call uncertain. Per germline, CDR1 SQVTM and CDR2 ANQGSEA. The CDR3 covers 12 residues. This chain's CDR3 is CAGGASSYEQHF. CDR3 in DNA: TGCGCTGGCGGAGCCTCCTCCTACGAGCAGCACTTC.

This clonotype came up many times. V usage is TRBV9 and J usage is TRBJ2-1, with 10 bases that match TRBD2. Losses at the gene ends were 2 bases for V and 8 bases for J; bases not matched to a gene: 10. CDR3 length: 16 residues. The V gene's germline CDR1 is SGDLS and CDR2 YYNGEE. The CDR3 spells CASSVPKLAGMDEQFF. The CDR3 nucleotides are TGTGCCAGCAGCGTCCCAAAACTAGCGGGGATGGATGAGCAGTTCTTC. The whole variable domain, remainder taken from reference TRBV9 and TRBJ2-1, is DSGVTQTPKHLITATGQRVTLRCSPRSGDLSVYWYQQSLDQGLQFLIQYYNGEERAKGNILERFSAQQFPDLHSELNLSSLELGDSALYFCASSVPKLAGMDEQFFGPGTRLTVL.

The chain joins TRBV11-2 to TRBJ2-7; a possible D gene is TRBD1 (5 bases). CDR3 length: 14 amino acids. The V end lost 1 base, the J end lost 3 bases, and 10 bases lay between the germline ends. CDR1 and CDR2 from the germline V gene are SGHAT and FQNNGV. The CDR3 nucleotides are TGTGCCAGCAGCTTAGGGCAGGGCTTCTACGAGCAGTACTTC. Its protein is CASSLGQGFYEQYF.

The table lists this clonotype with many counts. This chain uses TRBV20-1 with TRBJ2-2; a possible D gene is TRBD1 (6 bases). The V gene lost 3 bases and the J gene lost 3 bases, with 14 bases spanning the gap. The CDR3 is 15 amino acids. The germline gives CDR1 DFQATT, CDR2 SNEGSKA (reference sequence). DNA for the CDR3: TGCAGTGCTAGCCCTACAGGGCTCCACACCGGGGAGCTGTTTTTT. Translation: CSASPTGLHTGELFF.

This clonotype has a count of ten or more. V and J are TRBV6-2 or TRBV6-3 and TRBJ1-5; D is ambiguous. The V and J ends lost 6 bases and 5 bases respectively, with 11 bases between them. CDR3 size: 13 residues. The germline V gene has CDR1 MNHEY and CDR2 SVGEGT. The CDR3 region has the DNA TGTGCCAGCAGACCCCTCTCAGATCAGCCCCAGCATTTT. Translating it yields CASRPLSDQPQHF.

The chain recombines TRBV6-5 with TRBJ2-1; 11 bases are a match to TRBD2. The CDR3 is made up of 15 amino acids. Germline trimming cut 7 bases from V and 10 bases from J; bases unmatched to any gene: 12. Germline V lookup: CDR1 MNHEY, CDR2 SVGAGI. Here the CDR3 DNA reads TGTGCCAGCATTAGGGTGACTAGCGGGGACGGAGAGCAGTTCTTC. It encodes CASIRVTSGDGEQFF.

This clonotype appeared a few times. The J gene is TRBJ2-5, the V gene TRBV24-1, with 7 bases aligning to TRBD1. V lost 3 bases to trimming and J lost 9 bases; unmatched junction nucleotides: 9. The CDR3 totals 14 residues. CDR1 is KGHDR, CDR2 SFDVKD, per germline. The CDR3 DNA reads TGTGCCACCAGTGATCAAACGACAGGGTGGGCCCAGTACTTC. Protein product: CATSDQTTGWAQYF.

Worth noting for this clonotype: A read error is possible here, since a much larger clone lies one base away. This chain's CDR3 is CASSFTGTNTEAFF. CDR3 sequence (DNA): TGCGCCAGCAGCTTCACCGGGACAAACACTGAAGCTTTCTTT. The V and J genes are TRBV5-1 and TRBJ1-1; the D gene is possibly TRBD1 (6 bases). Germline loops: CDR1 SGHRS, CDR2 YFSETQ. The CDR3 loop spans 14 amino acids. Trimming stripped 2 bases from V and 2 bases from J, with 10 bases between. Variable domain in full (rest from reference TRBV5-1 and TRBJ1-1): KAGVTQTPRYLIKTRGQQVTLSCSPISGHRSVSWYQQTPGQGLQFLFEYFSETQRNKGNFPGRFSGRQFSNSRSEMNVSTLELGDSALYLCASSFTGTNTEAFFGQGTRLTVV.